Following are 20 T cell receptor beta chains from one sample sequenced in a study of blood T cell repertoires in COVID-19. The repertoire was sequenced with immunoSEQ multiplex PCR; TCRdb's copy has only in-frame clones and lacks some. The sample carries about 170,000 clones, 70% to 90% recorded once. The sample consisted of peripheral blood. Receptors originate from a woman aged 55 to 70 with COVID-19, enrolled during active disease.

The V gene is TRBV5-4, the J gene TRBJ2-3, with 8 bases lining up with TRBD1. With 3 bases clipped from V and 4 bases from J, the junction kept 4 bases outside the gene matches. Looked up from germline, CDR1 is SGHNT and CDR2 is YYREEE (reference sequence). The CDR3 totals 14 residues. CDR3 coding DNA: TGTGCCAGCAGCTCCCAGGGGGCCGCAGATACGCAGTATTTT. Protein: CASSSQGAADTQYF.

This rearrangement joins TRBV2 to TRBJ1-2; 9 positions agree with TRBD1. V shed 3 bases, J shed 7 bases, and the junction held 6 bases outside the gene matches. Germline V lookup: CDR1 SNHLY, CDR2 FYNNEI. The CDR3 extends over 14 amino acids. In DNA, the CDR3 is TGTGCCAGCAGTGACAACAGGGGGCTGGGTGGCTACACCTTC. Protein product: CASSDNRGLGGYTF.

This chain uses TRBV18 with TRBJ2-5; possible D gene TRBD1, 6 bases. This CDR3 is 15 amino acids long. Germline CDR1 is KGHSH and CDR2 is LQKENI. Deletions cut 3 bases from V and 5 bases from J, with 16 bases between. The CDR3 DNA is TGTGCCAGCTCACCTCGACAGGAACGTTGGGAGACCCAGTACTTC. It specifies CASSPRQERWETQYF. Full variable domain (outside the CDR3, taken from reference TRBV18 and TRBJ2-5): NAGVMQNPRHLVRRRGQEARLRCSPMKGHSHVYWYRQLPEEGLKFMVYLQKENIIDESGMPKERFSAEFPKEGPSILRIQQVVRGDSAAYFCASSPRQERWETQYFGPGTRLLVL.

This chain connects TRBV25-1 to TRBJ2-5; D possibly corresponds to TRBD2 (6 bases). The CDR3 runs 15 residues. V lost 5 bases, J lost 7 bases, and 20 bases lay in between. CDR1 is MGHDK and CDR2 is SYGVNS in the germline V gene. The CDR3 sequence: CASSLRDWPHGTQYF. The CDR3 nucleotides are TGTGCCAGCAGTCTCCGGGACTGGCCCCATGGGACCCAGTACTTC.

The V and J genes are TRBV29-1 and TRBJ1-1, with D hard to call. The CDR3 runs 14 residues. Germline loops: CDR1 SQVTM, CDR2 ANQGSEA. Between the trimmed V and J ends, which lost 5 bases and 0 bases, there was a span of 13 bases. The CDR3 spells CSVYPLTMNTEAFF. CDR3 sequence (DNA): TGCAGCGTTTACCCGTTGACTATGAACACTGAAGCTTTCTTT.

This chain joins TRBV24-1 and TRBJ2-5, with 10 bases matching TRBD2. The CDR3 has 17 amino acids. Trimming cost V 3 bases and J 5 bases; bases outside gene matches: 11. The V gene's germline CDR1 is KGHDR and CDR2 SFDVKD. The CDR3 DNA is TGTGCCACCAGTGATCCGTTACAAGCGGGAGGGGCGGAGACCCAGTACTTC. Translated: CATSDPLQAGGAETQYF.

This clone was observed a handful of times. The genes are TRBV28 and TRBJ2-7, with TRBD1 matching over 9 bases. Trimming removed 5 bases from V and 2 bases from J; junction bases left unmatched: 19. Germline V gene data show CDR1 as MDHEN and CDR2 as SYDVKM. CDR3 length: 19 residues. The CDR3 DNA reads as TGTGCCAGCAGTCCTTTGACCCTTTCGCACAGGGGGCCCCCCTACGAGCAGTACTTC. Translation gives CASSPLTLSHRGPPYEQYF.

The chain has TRBV5-8 and TRBJ1-6; D is possibly TRBD1 (6 bases). CDR1 and CDR2 from the germline V gene are SGHTS and YDEGEE. CDR3 length equals 14 residues. V was shortened by 5 bases and J by 17 bases, with 23 bases between the two germline ends. CDR3 sequence reads: CASRPTGQSLIFHF. The DNA of the CDR3 is TGTGCCAGCAGGCCCACCGGACAGTCCCTGATCTTCCACTTT.

This clone has a handful of counts. The chain uses TRBV28 and TRBJ1-1; 7 bases align to TRBD1. The CDR3 totals 17 residues. V lost 3 bases, J lost 0 bases, and 10 bases stayed unmatched. Germline lookup yields CDR1 MDHEN and CDR2 SYDVKM. CDR3: CASSLPGTAAMNTEAFF. The DNA for the CDR3 is TGTGCCAGCAGTTTGCCAGGGACAGCAGCTATGAACACTGAAGCTTTCTTT.

The chain has TRBV5-1 and TRBJ1-3; 7 nucleotides match TRBD1. Germline CDR1 and CDR2: SGHRS and YFSETQ. The V gene end was trimmed by 4 bases and the J gene end by 0 bases; junction bases not matched to a gene: 16. This CDR3 is built from 19 residues. The CDR3, as DNA: TGCGCCAGCAGCCCACTCTCTTTGACAGGGACTGTCTCTGGAAACACCATATATTTT. Its protein product is CASSPLSLTGTVSGNTIYF.

This chain joins TRBV28 and TRBJ2-7; a possible D gene is TRBD1 (5 bases). The CDR3 covers 13 residues. The germline gives CDR1 MDHEN, CDR2 SYDVKM. Trimming cost V 3 bases and J 5 bases, with 11 bases left between them. CDR3 nucleotides: TGTGCCAGCAGTTTGGCAGGGCGCGACGAGCAGTACTTC. Protein: CASSLAGRDEQYF.

V gene TRBV24-1 combines with J gene TRBJ1-2; 9 nucleotides align to TRBD1. CDR3 length equals 12 residues. The V and J ends lost 7 bases and 7 bases, in that order; junction bases with no gene match: 3. Germline lookup yields CDR1 KGHDR and CDR2 SFDVKD. The CDR3, as DNA: TGTGCCACCAGAGAGACAGGGGGTGGCTACACCTTC. Amino acids: CATRETGGGYTF.

The rearrangement joins TRBV19 to TRBJ1-3; D call uncertain. This CDR3 region has 16 residues. V lost 0 bases and J lost 0, with 9 bases in between. The V gene's germline CDR1 is LNHDA and CDR2 SQIVND (reference sequence). Written as DNA, the CDR3 is TGTGCCAGTAGTATAGAACGCGTGCTCTCTGGAAACACCATATATTTT. This encodes CASSIERVLSGNTIYF.

The CDR3 sequence is CATSDLKLAGINRGYNEQFF. The CDR3, as DNA: TGTGCCACCAGTGATTTGAAACTAGCGGGGATAAACCGAGGTTACAATGAGCAGTTCTTC. This chain joins TRBV24-1 and TRBJ2-1; 10 bases are a match to TRBD2. The germline CDR1 and CDR2 sequences are KGHDR and SFDVKD. Trimming removed 0 bases from V and 4 bases from J; junction bases left unmatched: 14. This CDR3 spans 20 amino acids.

This sequence joins TRBV30 and TRBJ1-2; D remains unclear. Germline V CDR1 and CDR2: GTSNPN, SVGIG (reference sequence). The V gene lost 0 bases and the J gene lost 8 bases, with 16 bases spanning the gap. The CDR3 is 14 residues long. CDR3 region: CAWSVRPLDGGYTF. Here the CDR3 DNA reads TGTGCCTGGAGTGTACGGCCCCTCGACGGGGGCTACACCTTC.

The chain has TRBV6-5 and TRBJ2-3, with 12 positions matching TRBD2. The CDR3 runs to 16 residues. Per germline, CDR1 MNHEY and CDR2 SVGAGI. V dropped 4 bases and J dropped 4; count of bases not matched to a gene: 6. The CDR3, as DNA: TGTGCCAGCAGTTGGCGACTAGCGGGAGAACCAGATACGCAGTATTTT. Amino acids: CASSWRLAGEPDTQYF.

The V and J genes are TRBV5-1 and TRBJ1-1, with D possibly TRBD1 on 6 matching bases. The V gene's germline CDR1 is SGHRS and CDR2 YFSETQ. V was trimmed by 2 bases and J by 0 bases, leaving 14 bases between them. This CDR3 has 16 residues. The CDR3: CASSLRGGPMNTEAFF. The CDR3 coding sequence is TGCGCCAGCAGCTTACGGGGGGGCCCAATGAACACTGAAGCTTTCTTT.

The DNA of the CDR3 is TGTGCCAGCAGGCTCACAGGGGCTAATGAAAAACTGTTTTTT. It translates to CASRLTGANEKLFF. This chain uses TRBV5-8 with TRBJ1-4; TRBD1 agrees at 7 bases. J was trimmed by 3 bases and V by 5 bases; bases with no gene match: 4. Per germline, CDR1 SGHTS and CDR2 YDEGEE. This CDR3 has 14 amino acids.

This chain uses TRBV30 with TRBJ1-6; 7 nucleotides align to TRBD1. Germline V gives CDR1 GTSNPN, CDR2 SVGIG (reference sequence). V lost 7 bases and J lost 8; bases outside the gene matches: 11. This CDR3 spans 14 amino acids. As DNA, the CDR3 is TGTGCCTCCCGGGGCCCGGGACAGTATTCACCCCTCCACTTT. Translating it yields CASRGPGQYSPLHF.

J is TRBJ2-7 and V is TRBV3-1 (or the pseudogene TRBV3-2), with a tentative D call TRBD2 (5 bases). Germline CDR1 and CDR2: LGHDT and YNNKEL (reference sequence). The CDR3 totals 13 residues. The V end lost 2 bases, the J end lost 5 bases, and 10 bases lay between the germline ends. The chain's CDR3 is CASSQRGSHEQYF. DNA for the CDR3: TGTGCCAGCAGCCAAAGAGGGTCCCACGAGCAGTACTTC.